This record covers a single TCR beta chain. The CDR3 runs 16 residues. The germline V gene has CDR1 SNHLY and CDR2 FYNNEI. With 8 bases removed from V and 4 bases from J, the gap between germline ends came to 21 bases. An assay was performed, and its level was deep. Produced via immunoSEQ multiplex PCR; TCRdb's table is partial and in-frame only. The data hold under 1 million clones, with over 90% observed a single time. The record originates from a study of shared clonotypes between healthy human individuals. The overall study: CD8 memory received one plate per donor, CD8 naive two, CD4 memory three and CD4 naive three.

Naive CD8 cells were CD45RO-negative, positively selected for CCR7, excluding terminally differentiated effector memory CD45RA+ cells. This TCR was sampled from a man aged 25-45 years in good health. Specimen: naive CD8+ T cells sorted from blood. The chain uses TRBV2 and TRBJ2-1; D is unclear. CDR3 region: CASRMSLVAVYNEQFF. CDR3 DNA sequence: TGTGCCAGCCGTATGAGCCTGGTTGCGGTTTACAATGAGCAGTTCTTC.